Presented here are 26 T cell receptor beta chains from one specimen sequenced in a study of response to subunit inactivated influenza vaccine. TCRdb processed the RT-PCR reads anew with MiXCR; each CDR3 protein has one entry. The table shows 530,000 or so distinct CDR3 sequences, with roughly 25% occurring only once. Sample: CD4+ T cells sorted from PBMCs, taken 4 to 6 days after vaccination. Receptors originate from a man aged 50 to 60 who received an inactivated influenza vaccine.

This chain uses TRBV20-1 with TRBJ2-7; 9 bases line up with TRBD1. The CDR3 runs to 16 residues. The V gene end was trimmed by 3 bases and the J gene end by 1 base; junction bases not matched to a gene: 10. Germline V gene data show CDR1 as DFQATT and CDR2 as SNEGSKA (reference sequence). The CDR3 sequence is CSARDLGQGRSYEQYF. The DNA of the CDR3 is TGCAGTGCTAGGGACCTTGGACAGGGGAGATCCTACGAGCAGTACTTC.

This clonotype was counted a single time. V and J are TRBV12-3 or TRBV12-4 and TRBJ2-5; 9 nucleotides agree with TRBD1. There are 16 residues in the CDR3. Trimming at V came to 2 bases and at J to 5 bases, leaving 9 bases not matched to a gene. The CDR3 loop reads CASSLSGTGRGETQYF. CDR3 in DNA: TGTGCCAGCAGTTTATCTGGGACAGGGAGAGGGGAGACCCAGTACTTC.

The V gene is TRBV27, the J gene TRBJ2-7; D may be TRBD2 (5 bases). Germline lookup yields CDR1 MNHEY and CDR2 SMNVEV (reference sequence). The CDR3 is made up of 15 amino acids. Trimming cost V 6 bases and J 6 bases, with 21 bases left between them. The CDR3 here is CASSPLIALALEQYF. The CDR3 DNA reads as TGTGCCAGCAGCCCTCTGATCGCCCTAGCTCTCGAGCAGTACTTC.

In its sample, this clonotype was seen many times. The chain has TRBV5-1 and TRBJ2-1, with D perhaps being TRBD1 or TRBD2 (5 bases each). Looked up from germline, CDR1 is SGHRS and CDR2 is YFSETQ. The CDR3 runs 14 residues. Trimming took 4 bases from V and 8 from J, leaving 16 bases between them. In DNA form, the CDR3 reads TGCGCCAGCAGCGTAAGCGGTCAGGGTGATGAGCAGTTCTTC. Its protein is CASSVSGQGDEQFF.

The gene calls are TRBV5-1 and TRBJ2-3; the D gene is possibly TRBD1 (6 bases). V dropped 4 bases and J dropped 4 bases, with 19 bases sitting between them. The CDR3 is 16 amino acids. Per the germline V gene, CDR1 is SGHRS and CDR2 is YFSETQ. CDR3 sequence reads: CASSVEGTLKADTQYF. DNA of the CDR3: TGCGCCAGCAGCGTTGAAGGGACACTCAAAGCAGATACGCAGTATTTT.

The chain couples TRBV12-3 or TRBV12-4 to TRBJ2-2, with D possibly being TRBD2 (5 bases). This CDR3 has 14 residues. Trimming pared 5 bases from V and 5 bases from J, leaving 12 bases between. CDR3 residues: CASSPGLMTGELFF. CDR3 DNA: TGTGCCAGCAGTCCGGGATTAATGACCGGGGAGCTGTTTTTT.

The V and J genes are TRBV3-1 and TRBJ2-2; 7 nucleotides line up with TRBD2. From germline, CDR1 is LGHDT and CDR2 YNNKEL (reference sequence). Trimming removed 5 bases from V and 0 bases from J; junction bases left unmatched: 6. This CDR3 has 16 residues. This CDR3 is CASSSGEGPNTGELFF. CDR3 coding DNA: TGTGCCAGCAGCTCCGGGGAGGGCCCGAACACCGGGGAGCTGTTTTTT.

This clonotype was counted only a few times. J is TRBJ2-3 and V is TRBV4-2, with a tentative D call TRBD1 (5 bases). With 2 bases removed from V and 3 bases from J, the gap between germline ends came to 9 bases. CDR1 is LGHNA, CDR2 YNFKEQ, per germline. This CDR3 is 14 amino acids long. In DNA, the CDR3 is TGTGCCAGCAGCCAACGACAGAAAACAGATACGCAGTATTTT. It codes for CASSQRQKTDTQYF.

This clonotype has more than one count but fewer than ten. The V and J genes are TRBV12-3 or TRBV12-4 and TRBJ2-7; unclear D gene. The CDR3 has 14 residues. The ends were cut back, 2 bases at V and 2 bases at J, with 10 bases in the middle. The CDR3: CASSLLTLPYEQYF. Here the CDR3 DNA reads TGTGCCAGCAGTTTATTGACTCTACCCTACGAGCAGTACTTC.

V gene TRBV7-2 combines with J gene TRBJ2-1; 7 bases align to TRBD2. The CDR3 has 17 residues. Germline values: CDR1 SGHTA, CDR2 FQGNSA. Trimming took 5 bases from V and 4 from J; bases not matched to a gene: 14. Written as DNA, the CDR3 is TGTGCCAGCAGCCTGAGGACTAGTGCGGCCCTGTACAATGAGCAGTTCTTC. Translation gives CASSLRTSAALYNEQFF.

This clonotype was detected only a few times. The CDR3 spells CASSLNINQETQYF. CDR3 coding DNA: TGTGCCAGCAGCCTTAACATAAACCAAGAGACCCAGTACTTC. The chain carries TRBV7-2 and TRBJ2-5; D gene uncertain. Per the germline V gene, CDR1 is SGHTA and CDR2 is FQGNSA. The V end was cut by 5 bases, the J end by 0 bases, with 10 bases between. This CDR3 has 14 amino acids.

This clonotype was detected only a few times. The chain recombines TRBV12-3 or TRBV12-4 with TRBJ2-7, with 10 bases matching TRBD1. With V trimmed by 3 bases and J by 6 bases, 8 bases remained unmatched. CDR3 length: 15 residues. For the CDR3, the DNA is TGTGCCAGCAGTTTGGACAGGGGGTTTTCGGGCGAGCAGTACTTC. This sequence encodes CASSLDRGFSGEQYF.

This chain uses TRBV6-5 with TRBJ1-3; perhaps TRBD1 as D (5 bases). In germline, CDR1 is MNHEY, CDR2 SVGAGI. The CDR3 is 16 residues long. Trimming removed 2 bases from V and 5 bases from J, with 16 bases in between. CDR3 in amino acids: CASSYAPETGRNTIYF. The DNA of the CDR3 is TGTGCCAGCAGTTACGCCCCGGAGACGGGACGAAACACCATATATTTT.

This chain's CDR3 is CASSQDVTLAATDTQYF. CDR3 in DNA: TGCGCCAGCAGCCAAGATGTTACACTAGCGGCCACAGATACGCAGTATTTT. This rearrangement joins TRBV4-3 to TRBJ2-3; 8 bases are a match to TRBD2. Germline-derived CDR1 and CDR2 are LGHNA and YSLEER. CDR3 size: 17 residues. V lost 0 bases, J lost 2 bases, and 7 bases stayed unmatched.

V and J are TRBV29-1 and TRBJ2-5; the D is unclear. V dropped 5 bases and J dropped 3 bases, with 7 bases sitting between them. CDR1 and CDR2 from the germline V gene are SQVTM and ANQGSEA. The CDR3 is made up of 11 amino acids. The CDR3 spells CSVLPEETQYF. DNA of the CDR3: TGCAGCGTTCTGCCCGAAGAGACCCAGTACTTC.

This clonotype has a handful of counts. V is TRBV3-1 and J is TRBJ1-6; a weak D match, TRBD1 (5 bases). Germline CDR1 LGHDT, CDR2 YNNKEL (reference sequence). V gave up 0 bases and J gave up 9 bases, with 15 bases separating them. The length of the CDR3 is 16 residues. CDR3 in DNA: TGTGCCAGCAGCCAAGAAAGAAAGGGGAGGTCTTCACCCCTCCACTTT. As protein: CASSQERKGRSSPLHF. The variable domain in full, with the rest retrieved from reference TRBV3-1 and TRBJ1-6, is DTAVSQTPKYLVTQMGNDKSIKCEQNLGHDTMYWYKQDSKKFLKIMFSYNNKELIINETVPNRFSPKSPDKAHLNLHINSLELGDSAVYFCASSQERKGRSSPLHFGNGTRLTVT.

The chain carries TRBV12-3 or TRBV12-4 and TRBJ1-4; D is possibly TRBD1 (5 bases). Trimming cost V 5 bases and J 11 bases, with 18 bases left between them. CDR3 length: 14 amino acids. The CDR3 region is CASSLGVSRGKLFF. As DNA, the CDR3 is TGTGCCAGCAGTCTCGGGGTCTCGCGGGGGAAACTGTTTTTT.

This clonotype showed up many times. The CDR3 sequence: CASSLAYSARSSGANVLTF. The CDR3 coding sequence is TGTGCCAGCAGCTTAGCCTACTCAGCTCGCAGCTCTGGGGCCAACGTCCTGACTTTC. V is TRBV7-8 and J is TRBJ2-6; no definite D call. There are 19 residues in the CDR3. The germline CDR1 and CDR2 sequences are SGHVS and FQNEAQ. V was cut by 0 bases and J by 0 bases, with 15 bases left in between. Full variable domain (outside the CDR3, taken from reference TRBV7-8 and TRBJ2-6): GAGVSQSPRYKVAKRGQDVALRCDPISGHVSLFWYQQALGQGPEFLTYFQNEAQLDKSGLPSDRFFAERPEGSVSTLKIQRTQQEDSAVYLCASSLAYSARSSGANVLTFGAGSRLTVL.

The chain is built from TRBV5-1 and TRBJ1-1, with TRBD1 matching over 9 bases. CDR3 size: 15 residues. With 2 bases clipped from V and 5 bases from J, the junction kept 7 bases outside the gene matches. CDR1 is SGHRS and CDR2 is YFSETQ in the germline V gene. Here the CDR3 DNA reads TGCGCCAGCAGCTTTTCCGGGACAGGGAGAACTGAAGCTTTCTTT. Translation gives CASSFSGTGRTEAFF.

The chain employs TRBV7-9 and TRBJ1-1; D perhaps matches TRBD1 (5 bases). This CDR3 region has 14 residues. The V and J ends lost 6 bases and 3 bases respectively, with 14 bases between them. Germline CDR1 and CDR2: SEHNR and FQNEAQ (reference sequence). The CDR3 nucleotides are TGTGCCAGCAGTTGGGGGGGTACGGACACTGAAGCTTTCTTT. It specifies CASSWGGTDTEAFF. The entire variable domain, with the rest obtained from reference TRBV7-9 and TRBJ1-1, is as follows: DTGVSQNPRHKITKRGQNVTFRCDPISEHNRLYWYRQTLGQGPEFLTYFQNEAQLEKSRLLSDRFSAERPKGSFSTLEIQRTEQGDSAMYLCASSWGGTDTEAFFGQGTRLTVV.

This chain links TRBV7-2 with TRBJ2-5; D ambiguous. This CDR3 has 17 residues. Germline V gives CDR1 SGHTA, CDR2 FQGNSA. Trimming shortened V by 1 base and J by 5 bases, and 20 bases separated the two germline ends. CDR3 sequence (DNA): TGTGCCAGCAGCTTAGTAGTACGTTTTGGGGTTACCGAGACCCAGTACTTC. This gives the protein CASSLVVRFGVTETQYF.

This clonotype was seen more than once but under ten times. V usage is TRBV29-1 and J usage is TRBJ1-2; TRBD1 matches 9 bases. V shed 7 bases, J shed 6 bases, and the junction held 9 bases outside the gene matches. CDR1 SQVTM and CDR2 ANQGSEA come from the germline V gene. The CDR3 has 13 amino acids. CDR3 residues: CSAGGDRGNGYTF. CDR3 coding DNA: TGCAGCGCGGGAGGAGACAGGGGGAATGGCTACACCTTC.

This chain joins TRBV28 and TRBJ2-4; the D gene could be TRBD1 or TRBD2 (6 bases each). The CDR3 loop spans 17 amino acids. V was cut by 2 bases and J by 2 bases, with 16 bases left in between. Germline V CDR1 and CDR2: MDHEN, SYDVKM. The DNA for the CDR3 is TGTGCCAGCAGTTTAGTATCCCAGGGGAGGACCAAAAACATTCAGTACTTC. Translated, it gives CASSLVSQGRTKNIQYF.

This clonotype was counted a few times. The V call is TRBV18, the J call TRBJ2-3, with D possibly matching TRBD1 (5 bases). The CDR3 is made up of 16 amino acids. V dropped 0 bases and J dropped 8 bases, with 18 bases sitting between them. CDR1 is KGHSH, CDR2 LQKENI, per germline. As DNA, the CDR3 is TGTGCCAGCTCACCACCTGACAGCCGCCGGTCAACTACGCAGTATTTT. It yields the protein CASSPPDSRRSTTQYF.

This clonotype has a handful of counts. This chain uses TRBV12-3 or TRBV12-4 with TRBJ1-5, with 7 nucleotides matching TRBD1. The CDR3 consists of 16 residues. The trim removed 3 bases at V and 0 bases at J, leaving 5 bases unmatched. The CDR3 bases are TGTGCCAGCAGTTTTACAGGGGTTGGTAGCAATCAGCCCCAGCATTTT. It specifies CASSFTGVGSNQPQHF.

This chain links TRBV5-6 with TRBJ2-5, with D tentatively TRBD1 (5 bases). Trimming took off 4 bases at V and 5 bases at J, with 21 bases between the two ends. The germline V gene encodes CDR1 SGHDT and CDR2 YYEEEE. The CDR3 spans 16 residues. CDR3: CASSPRPGNEVETQYF. CDR3 sequence (DNA): TGTGCCAGCAGCCCCAGACCAGGGAACGAGGTGGAGACCCAGTACTTC.